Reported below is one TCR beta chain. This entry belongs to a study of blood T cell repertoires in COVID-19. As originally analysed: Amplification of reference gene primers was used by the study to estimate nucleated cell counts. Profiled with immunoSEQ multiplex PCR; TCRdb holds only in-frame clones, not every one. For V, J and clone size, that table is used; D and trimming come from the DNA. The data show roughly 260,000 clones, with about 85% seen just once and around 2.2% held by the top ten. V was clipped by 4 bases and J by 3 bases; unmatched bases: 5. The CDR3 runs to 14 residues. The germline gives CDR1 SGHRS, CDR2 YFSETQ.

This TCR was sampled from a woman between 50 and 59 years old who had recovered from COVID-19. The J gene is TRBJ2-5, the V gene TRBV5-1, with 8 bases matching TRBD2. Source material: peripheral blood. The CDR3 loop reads CASSKGTSEETQYF. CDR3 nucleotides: TGCGCCAGCAGCAAGGGGACTAGTGAAGAGACCCAGTACTTC.